The 4 T cell receptor beta chains given below trace back to one sample, sequenced in a study of Ad26.COV2.S vaccination and SARS-CoV-2 variants. The method was immunoSEQ multiplex PCR; TCRdb's version includes in-frame clones alone and lacks a portion of them. The table records 350,000 to 550,000 clones, roughly nine tenths of them present only once. Treatment indicated: some 20 received Ad26.COV2.S at low or high dose, single or two shots; about 5 received placebo; per-sample allocation not given. Samples were taken on day 63 after the first vaccine or placebo injection. Sequencing used peripheral blood, obtained in a trial of Ad26.COV2.S vaccine versus placebo. The receptors were sampled from a person aged 18 to 65 who received the Ad26.COV2.S COVID-19 vaccine or a placebo.

The V and J genes are TRBV11-2 and TRBJ2-1; 13 bases are a match to TRBD2. Trimming at V came to 5 bases and at J to 4 bases, leaving 2 bases not matched to a gene. The CDR3 extends over 15 amino acids. Germline V gene sequence: CDR1 SGHAT, CDR2 FQNNGV. For the CDR3, the DNA is TGTGCCAGCAGCCAGACTAGCGGGGGGTACAATGAGCAGTTCTTC. Translating gives CASSQTSGGYNEQFF. Complete variable domain (other parts from reference TRBV11-2 and TRBJ2-1): EAGVAQSPRYKIIEKRQSVAFWCNPISGHATLYWYQQILGQGPKLLIQFQNNGVVDDSQLPKDRFSAERLKGVDSTLKIQPAKLEDSAVYLCASSQTSGGYNEQFFGPGTRLTVL.

V is TRBV4-3 and J is TRBJ2-1; 8 nucleotides align to TRBD2. The germline V gene encodes CDR1 LGHNA and CDR2 YSLEER. There are 18 residues in the CDR3. V lost 0 bases, J lost 2 bases, and 9 bases stayed unmatched. The DNA of the CDR3 is TGCGCCAGCAGCCAAGATCCCCCAGCGGGGGCTGCCTACAATGAGCAGTTCTTC. This sequence encodes CASSQDPPAGAAYNEQFF.

The CDR3 reads CASSPKPFLGDLSTDTQYF. CDR3 nucleotide sequence: TGTGCCAGCAGCCCCAAGCCCTTTCTAGGGGACCTCAGCACAGATACGCAGTATTTT. This chain joins TRBV7-3 and TRBJ2-3; tentatively, D is TRBD1 or TRBD2 (5 bases each). The germline V and J ends were trimmed by 5 bases and 0 bases, with 24 bases remaining between them. This CDR3 has 19 residues. Germline CDR1 is SGHTA and CDR2 is FQGTGA.

V is TRBV7-2 and J is TRBJ1-5, with unresolved D. Trimming pared 2 bases from V and 6 bases from J, leaving 8 bases between. CDR3 size: 13 residues. Germline loops: CDR1 SGHTA, CDR2 FQGNSA. The CDR3 region is CASSLLGSQPQHF. Here the CDR3 DNA reads TGTGCCAGCAGCTTATTGGGTAGTCAGCCCCAGCATTTT.